The next 20 T cell receptor beta chains were all read from a single sample in a study of OX40 agonist ivuxolimab in advanced cancers. Only in-frame clones appear in the TCRdb table, and some are missing; sequencing was by immunoSEQ multiplex PCR. This sample has tens of thousands of clones; 90% occur once, and the top ten carry around 0.33%. The input for sequencing was CD4+ or CD8+ T cells sorted from blood, taken in a trial of the OX40 agonist ivuxolimab. Receptor source: an adult with an advanced solid tumor such as melanoma, head and neck, liver or kidney cancer.

Written as DNA, the CDR3 is TGTGCCAGCAGCTTATCTGGGACAGGGGGCAATCAGCCCCAGCATTTT. Translating it yields CASSLSGTGGNQPQHF. The chain carries TRBV7-8 and TRBJ1-5; the match to TRBD1 covers 10 bases. This CDR3 has 16 amino acids. Germline CDR1 SGHVS, CDR2 FQNEAQ. The trim removed 2 bases at V and 2 bases at J, leaving 3 bases unmatched.

The chain links TRBV5-4 to TRBJ1-1; D not resolved. CDR3 length: 14 amino acids. The V and J ends lost 0 bases and 1 base respectively, with 7 bases between them. Germline V gene sequence: CDR1 SGHNT, CDR2 YYREEE (reference sequence). CDR3 amino acids: CASSLDFENTEAFF. The DNA of the CDR3 is TGTGCCAGCAGCTTGGATTTCGAGAACACTGAAGCTTTCTTT.

This chain links TRBV18 with TRBJ1-4; D unresolved. The V end was cut by 2 bases, the J end by 7 bases, with 8 bases between. This CDR3 region has 13 residues. CDR1 KGHSH and CDR2 LQKENI come from the germline V gene. This CDR3 is CASSPSTTEKLFF. CDR3 bases: TGTGCCAGCTCACCATCGACGACTGAAAAACTGTTTTTT.

This clone was seen once. The chain has TRBV4-1 and TRBJ2-5; 7 bases fit TRBD1. The V gene's germline CDR1 is MGHRA and CDR2 YSYEKL. There are 15 residues in the CDR3. The V segment lost 1 base and the J segment 0 bases; nucleotides outside the gene matches: 2. The CDR3 here is CASSQGQGDQETQYF. CDR3 DNA sequence: TGCGCCAGCAGCCAAGGGCAGGGGGACCAAGAGACCCAGTACTTC.

V is TRBV14 and J is TRBJ2-2; the D is unclear. This CDR3 spans 15 amino acids. The germline V and J ends were trimmed by 5 bases and 0 bases, with 10 bases remaining between them. The germline gives CDR1 SGHDN, CDR2 FVKESK. CDR3 nucleotides: TGTGCCAGCAGCTTCCAAGGGCCGAACACCGGGGAGCTGTTTTTT. Encoded protein: CASSFQGPNTGELFF. Full variable domain (rest looked up from reference TRBV14 and TRBJ2-2): EAGVTQFPSHSVIEKGQTVTLRCDPISGHDNLYWYRRVMGKEIKFLLHFVKESKQDESGMPNNRFLAERTGGTYSTLKVQPAELEDSGVYFCASSFQGPNTGELFFGEGSRLTVL.

V is TRBV11-2 and J is TRBJ1-6, with TRBD1 matching over 7 bases. Losses at the gene ends were 0 bases for V and 16 bases for J; bases not matched to a gene: 9. This CDR3 comprises 14 residues. Looked up from germline, CDR1 is SGHAT and CDR2 is FQNNGV. CDR3 residues: CASSLDPPTGSLHF. CDR3 bases: TGTGCCAGCAGCTTAGACCCCCCGACAGGGTCACTCCACTTT.

The chain combines TRBV2 with TRBJ2-3, with 8 bases fitting TRBD2. The CDR3 runs 16 residues. After removal of 1 base from V and 3 bases from J, the junction contained 6 bases not matched to a gene. In germline, CDR1 is SNHLY, CDR2 FYNNEI. The CDR3, as DNA: TGTGCCAGCAGTGAAGTGCGGGGGGCGGGAACAGATACGCAGTATTTT. This sequence encodes CASSEVRGAGTDTQYF.

The V gene is TRBV28, the J gene TRBJ2-1; TRBD2 matches at 11 bases. V shed 4 bases and J 1 base; nucleotides not matched to a gene: 3. From germline, CDR1 is MDHEN and CDR2 SYDVKM. The CDR3 extends over 16 amino acids. CDR3 sequence: CASSSASGGSYNEQFF. The CDR3 DNA reads as TGTGCCAGCAGTTCGGCTAGCGGGGGGTCCTACAATGAGCAGTTCTTC.

The chain carries TRBV6-5 and TRBJ2-1; 7 positions agree with TRBD1. Per the germline V gene, CDR1 is MNHEY and CDR2 is SVGAGI. V dropped 6 bases and J dropped 5; count of bases not matched to a gene: 10. CDR3 length: 15 amino acids. In nucleotides, the CDR3 is TGTGCCAGCAGACTTGTCCGGGACAGAAACAATGAGCAGTTCTTC. Translating gives CASRLVRDRNNEQFF.

The rearrangement uses TRBV30 and TRBJ2-3; 8 nucleotides agree with TRBD2. V shed 3 bases, J shed 2 bases, and the junction held 4 bases outside the gene matches. The length of the CDR3 is 14 residues. In germline, CDR1 is GTSNPN, CDR2 SVGIG (reference sequence). The CDR3 bases are TGTGCCTGGAGACGGCGGGGGGCCACAGATACGCAGTATTTT. Translated: CAWRRRGATDTQYF.

V gene TRBV5-1 combines with J gene TRBJ2-3, with 11 bases identical to TRBD2. The CDR3 length is 16 residues. Germline V CDR1 and CDR2: SGHRS, YFSETQ. With V trimmed by 0 bases and J by 2 bases, 2 bases remained unmatched. The CDR3 nucleotides are TGCGCCAGCAGCTTGGTACTAGCGGGGGCCACAGATACGCAGTATTTT. Translating gives CASSLVLAGATDTQYF.

This chain uses TRBV6-5 with TRBJ1-6; 8 bases line up with TRBD1. This CDR3 region has 13 residues. Unmatched junction bases numbered 3, after V lost 8 bases and J lost 6 bases. CDR1 and CDR2 from the germline V gene are MNHEY and SVGAGI. The CDR3 sequence is CASVDRGNSPLHF. CDR3 DNA: TGTGCCAGCGTTGACAGGGGTAATTCACCCCTCCACTTT.

The J gene is TRBJ1-4, the V gene TRBV18, with D unresolved. The CDR3 consists of 14 residues. The ends were cut back, 2 bases at V and 8 bases at J, with 12 bases in the middle. Germline V gene data show CDR1 as KGHSH and CDR2 as LQKENI. The CDR3 is CASSPGLGTEKLFF. The CDR3 nucleotides read TGTGCCAGCTCACCAGGGTTAGGTACGGAAAAACTGTTTTTT.

This chain connects TRBV28 to TRBJ1-3, with D possibly TRBD1 on 5 matching bases. Germline CDR1 reads MDHEN; CDR2 reads SYDVKM. CDR3 size: 15 residues. V gave up 6 bases and J gave up 3 bases, with 15 bases separating them. DNA for the CDR3: TGTGCCAGCAGCCCCCCGCGGGGGAGTGGAAACACCATATATTTT. Its translation is CASSPPRGSGNTIYF.

This clone was seen a handful of times. This CDR3 is CASRDRDRGYSNQPQHF. The CDR3 region has the DNA TGTGCCAGCAGGGACCGGGACAGGGGATATAGCAATCAGCCCCAGCATTTT. The J gene is TRBJ1-5, the V gene TRBV28; TRBD1 aligns across 10 bases. After removal of 6 bases from V and 0 bases from J, the junction contained 8 bases not matched to a gene. Germline CDR1 MDHEN, CDR2 SYDVKM. The CDR3 has 17 amino acids.

This clone occurred a few times. The chain has TRBV11-2 and TRBJ2-2; no definite D call. The length of the CDR3 is 11 residues. The V end was cut by 6 bases, the J end by 6 bases, with 5 bases between. From germline, CDR1 is SGHAT and CDR2 FQNNGV. The DNA of the CDR3 is TGTGCCAGCAGAGAGTCCGGGGAGCTGTTTTTT. Translated: CASRESGELFF.

This clone was counted only a few times. CDR3 sequence: CASSLGPDQPQHF. The CDR3 DNA reads as TGTGCCAGCAGCTTAGGGCCGGATCAGCCCCAGCATTTT. This rearrangement joins TRBV7-9 to TRBJ1-5; D gene ambiguous. This CDR3 has 13 amino acids. Germline V gene data show CDR1 as SEHNR and CDR2 as FQNEAQ (reference sequence). Trimming pared 1 base from V and 5 bases from J, leaving 6 bases between.

The chain carries TRBV11-3 and TRBJ1-5; 8 nucleotides agree with TRBD1. Germline lookup yields CDR1 SGHNT and CDR2 YENEEA. The CDR3 is 19 amino acids. The J segment lost 2 bases and the V segment lost 1 base, leaving 13 bases of the junction unmatched. CDR3 amino acids: CASSLGNGDRFHRNQPQHF. DNA of the CDR3: TGTGCCAGCAGCTTAGGGAACGGGGACAGGTTTCATCGCAATCAGCCCCAGCATTTT.

The V and J genes are TRBV6-1 and TRBJ1-5, with TRBD1 matching 7 bases. The trim removed 4 bases at V and 5 bases at J, leaving 5 bases unmatched. The CDR3 has 14 amino acids. Germline lookup yields CDR1 MNHNS and CDR2 SASEGT. CDR3 region: CASSGGQGDQPQHF. CDR3 DNA: TGTGCCAGCAGTGGGGGGCAGGGGGATCAGCCCCAGCATTTT.

The rearrangement joins TRBV4-2 to TRBJ1-5, with unresolved D. Germline V CDR1 and CDR2: LGHNA, YNFKEQ. The V and J ends lost 6 bases and 1 base respectively, with 10 bases between them. The CDR3 totals 14 residues. CDR3 loop: CASSLEGSNQPQHF. As DNA, the CDR3 is TGTGCCAGCAGTCTTGAGGGCAGCAATCAGCCCCAGCATTTT.